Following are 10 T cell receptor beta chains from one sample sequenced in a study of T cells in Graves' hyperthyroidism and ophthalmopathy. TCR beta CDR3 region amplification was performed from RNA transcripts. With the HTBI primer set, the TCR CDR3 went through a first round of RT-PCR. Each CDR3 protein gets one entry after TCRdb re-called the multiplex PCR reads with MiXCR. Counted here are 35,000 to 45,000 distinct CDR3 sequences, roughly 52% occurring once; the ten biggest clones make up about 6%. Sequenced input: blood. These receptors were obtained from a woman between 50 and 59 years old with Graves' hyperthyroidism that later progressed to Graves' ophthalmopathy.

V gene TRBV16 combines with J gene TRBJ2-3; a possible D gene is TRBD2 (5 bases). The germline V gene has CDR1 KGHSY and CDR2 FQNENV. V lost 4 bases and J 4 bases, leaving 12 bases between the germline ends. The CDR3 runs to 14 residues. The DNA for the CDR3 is TGTGCCAGCAGCCCAACTAGTTCGGCAGATACGCAGTATTTT. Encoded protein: CASSPTSSADTQYF. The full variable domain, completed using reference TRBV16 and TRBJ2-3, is GEEVAQTPKHLVRGEGQKAKLYCAPIKGHSYVFWYQQVLKNEFKFLISFQNENVFDETGMPKERFSAKCLPNSPCSLEIQATKLEDSAVYFCASSPTSSADTQYFGPGTRLTVL.

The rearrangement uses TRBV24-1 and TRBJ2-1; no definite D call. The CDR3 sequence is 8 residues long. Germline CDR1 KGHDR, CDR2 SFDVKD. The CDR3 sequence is CTYNEQFF. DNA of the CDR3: TGTACCTACAATGAGCAGTTCTTC.

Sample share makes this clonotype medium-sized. CDR3 protein: CASSFGTSAGYTF. As DNA, the CDR3 is TGCGCCAGCAGTTTCGGGACGTCCGCCGGCTACACCTTC. The gene calls are TRBV5-1 and TRBJ1-2; D might be TRBD1 (5 bases). Germline CDR1 reads SGHRS; CDR2 reads YFSETQ. V was shortened by 5 bases and J by 8 bases, with 16 bases between the two germline ends. The CDR3 covers 13 residues. The full variable domain, rest sourced from reference TRBV5-1 and TRBJ1-2, is KAGVTQTPRYLIKTRGQQVTLSCSPISGHRSVSWYQQTPGQGLQFLFEYFSETQRNKGNFPGRFSGRQFSNSRSEMNVSTLELGDSALYLCASSFGTSAGYTFGSGTRLTVV.

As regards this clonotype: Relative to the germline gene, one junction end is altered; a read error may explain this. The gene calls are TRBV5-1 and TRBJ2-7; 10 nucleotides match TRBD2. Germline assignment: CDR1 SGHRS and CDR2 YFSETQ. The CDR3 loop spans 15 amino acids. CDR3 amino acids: CASNPRTSGSYEQCF. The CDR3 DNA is TGCGCCAGCAACCCTAGGACTAGCGGAAGCTACGAGCAGTGCTTC.

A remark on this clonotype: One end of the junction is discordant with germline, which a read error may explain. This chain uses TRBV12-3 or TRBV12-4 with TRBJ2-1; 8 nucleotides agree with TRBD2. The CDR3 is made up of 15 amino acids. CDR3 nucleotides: TGTGCCAGCAGTCAACTAGCGGAAGTTTCCAATGAGCGGTTCTTC. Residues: CASSQLAEVSNERFF.

In DNA, the CDR3 is TGTGCCAGCAGTGAAGGGAGCCAGCCCCAGCATTTT. Its translation is CASSEGSQPQHF. The chain recombines TRBV2 with TRBJ1-5; D is unresolved. Germline-derived CDR1 and CDR2 are SNHLY and FYNNEI. CDR3 size: 12 residues. Trimming cost V 1 base and J 7 bases, with 5 bases left between them.

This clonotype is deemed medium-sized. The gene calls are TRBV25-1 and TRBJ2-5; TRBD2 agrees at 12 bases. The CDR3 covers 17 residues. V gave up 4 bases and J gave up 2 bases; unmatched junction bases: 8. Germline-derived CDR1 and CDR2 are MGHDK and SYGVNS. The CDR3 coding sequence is TGTGCCAGCAGTGGGGGGCGGACTAGCGGGAAACAAGAGACCCAGTACTTC. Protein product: CASSGGRTSGKQETQYF.

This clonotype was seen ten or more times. The CDR3 coding sequence is TGTGCCAGCAGTTTTTACGGAGTGGTCGCCGGGGAGCTGTTTTTT. Protein sequence: CASSFYGVVAGELFF. The rearrangement uses TRBV12-3 or TRBV12-4 and TRBJ2-2; D is uncertain. Deletions cut 3 bases from V and 6 bases from J, with 14 bases between. This CDR3 is 15 amino acids long.

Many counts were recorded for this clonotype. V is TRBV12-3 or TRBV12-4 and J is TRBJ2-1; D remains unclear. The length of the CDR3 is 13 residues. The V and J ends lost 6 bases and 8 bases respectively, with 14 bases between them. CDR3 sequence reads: CASSPTVQYEQFF. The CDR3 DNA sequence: TGTGCCAGCAGCCCCACCGTCCAATATGAGCAGTTCTTC.

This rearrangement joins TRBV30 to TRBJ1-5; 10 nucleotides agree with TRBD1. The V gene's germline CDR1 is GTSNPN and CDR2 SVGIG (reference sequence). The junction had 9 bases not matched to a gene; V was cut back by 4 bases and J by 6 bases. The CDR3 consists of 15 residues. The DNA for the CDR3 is TGTGCCTGGACCGCCAGGGACAGGGGCCTTCAGCCCCAGCATTTT. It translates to CAWTARDRGLQPQHF.